This T cell receptor beta chain came from a study of cytomegalovirus exposure and HLA in healthy donors. Regarding the study as a whole: A later analysis linked a missense DCLRE1C variant to TCR beta V- and J-gene trimming.

This clone was seen repeatedly, ten times or more. Its antigen is currently unknown. Amplification used 60 Vbeta primers and 13 Jbeta primers. Sequencing was performed with immunoSEQ multiplex PCR; in TCRdb, only in-frame clones are kept and a portion is missing. The data show roughly 150,000 clones, with around 83% seen just once and roughly 2.3% held by the top ten. Donors consisted of healthy bone marrow donors. The ends lost 2 bases at V and 10 bases at J; junction bases unmatched: 7. The CDR3 is 15 residues long. CDR1 ENHRY and CDR2 SYGVKD come from the germline V gene. The sequencing input was PBMCs. This clonotype originated in a woman between 18 and 29 years old in good health and CMV-seronegative. V and J are TRBV10-3 and TRBJ1-4, with TRBD1 identical over 10 bases. The CDR3 sequence is CAISEMGQGQGKLFF. CDR3 sequence (DNA): TGTGCCATCAGTGAGATGGGACAGGGGCAGGGAAAACTGTTTTTT.